This T cell receptor (beta chain) is drawn from a study of monozygotic twins with inflammatory bowel disease (dated by TCRdb to the late 2010s). Concerning the study at large: The complete study included 28 monozygotic twin pairs: 19 IBD-discordant Danish pairs and nine German pairs, of which four were IBD-concordant and five were IBD-discordant. Disease-associated traits were sought mainly through comparisons between IBD patients and their genetically identical healthy co-twins within discordant pairs. Each individual had, on average, about 151 000 unique TCRalpha sequences and 181 000 unique TCRbeta sequences available for analysis. What the authors observed across the whole study: Because patients received different immunosuppressive treatments, the repertoires may have picked up extra background noise and variability between individuals. IBD patients had lower TCRbeta repertoire diversity, measured by the inverse Simpson index, than their healthy co-twins. Repertoire similarity did not differ between concordant and discordant twins, which could be due to limited statistical power. The analysis was unable to tell different T cell subtypes apart. Fewer clonotypes were shared with other individuals by IBD patients than by healthy twins, most markedly in patients showing signs of disease activity. The results gave no support for a single strong signal or clonotype linked to IBD.

From each donor, an approximately 2.4 ml peripheral blood sample was drawn into PAXgene tubes and stored at -80 degrees C. Total RNA was isolated from whole blood with the PAXgene blood miRNA kit on an automated QIAcube, without T cell sorting. Peripheral blood from monozygotic twin pairs concordant or discordant for inflammatory bowel disease was subjected to deep TCRalpha and TCRbeta repertoire profiling with unique molecular barcoding. Smoking habits were recorded for all twin pairs, with individuals classified as current, former or never smokers. A remark on this clonotype: What this receptor recognizes is not known.

Receptors were amplified or captured by 5' RACE. The input for every TCR library was 3,500 to 4,000 ng of total RNA. cDNA was synthesized with SMARTScribe reverse transcriptase in eight separate reactions per sample. During cDNA synthesis, unique molecular identifiers containing a 6-nucleotide sample barcode were introduced by template switching. Amplification of TCRalpha and TCRbeta cDNA involved two nested PCRs of around 16 and 10 cycles, and each PCR was followed by bead purification. Before amplification, cDNA was treated with uracil DNA-glycosylase and purified using the QIAquick PCR purification kit. The second PCR added Illumina TruSeq-compatible adapters along with sample-specific barcodes. Library quality and concentration were checked on TapeStation and Qubit, and libraries were pooled at around 5 ng each. The pooled libraries were sequenced with 2 x 100 bp reads and custom sequencing primers on an Illumina HiSeq2500 single-index Rapid Run. The original pipeline was this. UMI-based consensus assembly with MiGEC version 1.2.6 was used to correct PCR and sequencing errors. MiXCR version 2.1.1 handled V(D)J alignment, clonotype assembly and CDR3 extraction. To normalise gene usage, clonotype sharing and MAIT/NKT TCR abundance, the analysis used the top 1000, 10 000 and 20 000 clonotypes per sample. Diversity was computed as the inverse Simpson index with the vegan R package after downsampling to 27 000 UMIs. Paired Mann-Whitney U tests on discordant twin pairs were used, with Benjamini-Hochberg multiple-testing correction. Following TCRdb reprocessing, every CDR3 protein sequence forms one entry, and DNA is not provided. The V and J calls shown here were made by TCRdb, not taken from the authors' results. This sample's table contains some 150,000 distinct CDR3 sequences. The ten largest clonotypes hold 6.5% to 9% of the sample.

Reading the germline V gene (reference sequence) gives CDR1 DFQATT and CDR2 SNEGSKA. From cysteine to phenylalanine, the CDR3 is 13 amino acids long. DNA for this receptor is not on file. This TCR came from a human donor with ulcerative colitis or Crohn's disease, or a healthy co-twin of an affected twin (not recorded which). Material: blood. Recombination joined TRBV20-1 with TRBJ1-5. The CDR3 reads as follows: CSASRGWERPQHF.